This is a list of T cell receptor beta chains from one sample in a study of Graves' ophthalmopathy and Graves' hyperthyroidism. TCRdb reanalysed the multiplex PCR reads using MiXCR and keeps one entry per CDR3 protein. The data contain hundreds of thousands of distinct CDR3 sequences, about 44% of them singletons. The sample comprised peripheral blood. These receptors all come from an adult man with Graves' ophthalmopathy. Both conserved end residues are part of each CDR3. Fields, in order: V gene, J gene, CDR3 protein.

TRBV25-1	TRBJ1-3	CASGAGQGFTGNTIYF
TRBV10-3	TRBJ1-4	CASEYNRATNEKLFF
TRBV12-3/TRBV12-4	TRBJ2-6	CASSLEGTLPGANVLTF
TRBV6-6	TRBJ1-1	CASSGQSNTEAFF
TRBV19	TRBJ1-4	CASSLQGSNEKLFF
TRBV20-1	TRBJ2-7	CSAPRDNRPYEQYF
TRBV20-1	TRBJ2-5	CSARDHAGVSEAQYF
TRBV10-3	TRBJ1-1	CAISAVGAANTEAFF
TRBV12-3/TRBV12-4	TRBJ2-3	CDMGTDTQYF
TRBV6-6	TRBJ2-5	CASSYSTGAKTQYF
TRBV10-3	TRBJ1-1	CAISSGRGDTEAFF
TRBV3-1	TRBJ1-2	CASSQLGQGHGYTF
TRBV7-9	TRBJ2-7	CASSPPGGDYEQYF
TRBV20-1	TRBJ2-7	CSASKGASGVYEQYF
TRBV12-3/TRBV12-4	TRBJ1-6	CASSAGTGVSPLHF
TRBV25-1	TRBJ1-2	CASSDRASQIYTF
TRBV25-1	TRBJ2-7	CASSGTGGYYEQYF
TRBV15	TRBJ2-3	CATSRGGSGRYTDTQYF
TRBV10-3	TRBJ1-1	CASSPTGRGTEAFF
TRBV2	TRBJ1-2	CASRGDRPLYGYTF
TRBV29-1	TRBJ1-2	CSVDRVDYGYTF
TRBV7-9	TRBJ2-6	CASSTIAQTLTGANVLTF
TRBV29-1	TRBJ2-6	CSLTGAGGANVLTF
TRBV12-3/TRBV12-4	TRBJ1-1	CASSTGRSMNTEAFF
TRBV9	TRBJ1-4	CASSPRGLGEKLFF
TRBV2	TRBJ2-7	CASSPPGLAGGPYEQYF
TRBV7-9	TRBJ1-2	CASSRPPQGTYGYTF
TRBV3-1	TRBJ2-7	CASSPSAGFGNEQYF